This T cell receptor (beta chain) was sequenced in a study of CD4 T cells in relation to SARS-CoV-2 and coronaviruses. Background on the study: PBMCs were cultured with antigen for roughly 11 days before TCR beta sequencing.

This clone has just one count. Its specificity is not known. Trimming cost V 5 bases and J 4 bases, with 11 bases left between them. This CDR3 has 13 residues. The germline V gene has CDR1 LGHDT and CDR2 YNNKEL (reference sequence). The protocol was immunoSEQ multiplex PCR, while the TCRdb copy is restricted to in-frame clones and leaves out a portion. The profile shows about 36,000 clones, 77% of them singletons. Naive or memory CD4+ cells were cultured 1:1 with T cell-depleted PBMCs plus CEF. Sequenced material: memory CD4+ T cells from PBMCs, cultured in vitro. This clonotype originated in an adult with COVID-19. The chain links TRBV3-1 (or the pseudogene TRBV3-2) to TRBJ1-2, with a possible D match to TRBD1 (6 bases). The CDR3 reads CASSAQGFYGYTF. Written as DNA, the CDR3 is TGTGCCAGCAGCGCACAGGGATTCTATGGCTACACCTTC.